The 6 T cell receptor beta chains below were found in one sample sequenced in a study of T cells after yellow fever vaccination. MiXCR, run by TCRdb on the 5' RACE reads, gives a single entry per CDR3 protein. The sample includes about 220,000 distinct CDR3 sequences, approximately 3.3% seen only once; the top ten take roughly 3.2%. Sequencing used CD4+ T cells sorted from PBMCs, obtained 10 days after the yellow fever booster vaccination. All receptors derive from a man between 18 and 35 years old who received the YFV17D yellow fever vaccine.

The chain combines TRBV7-2 with TRBJ2-2, with TRBD2 identical over 10 bases. Germline CDR1 SGHTA, CDR2 FQGNSA. V lost 7 bases to trimming and J lost 6 bases; unmatched junction nucleotides: 2. The CDR3 is 13 residues long. The CDR3 nucleotides are TGTGCCAGCAAACTAGCGGGGTCCGGGGAGCTGTTTTTT. This sequence encodes CASKLAGSGELFF.

This clonotype was detected ten times or more. In nucleotides, the CDR3 is TGTGCCAGCAGTTCTGACAGGGCGGAAAGAGAGACCCAGTACTTC. This encodes CASSSDRAERETQYF. The chain couples TRBV6-2 or TRBV6-3 to TRBJ2-5, with 7 bases aligning to TRBD1. This CDR3 is 15 amino acids long. Germline CDR1 and CDR2: MNHEY and SVGEGT. V was pared by 4 bases and J by 4 bases, with 9 bases of the junction left unmatched.

This clonotype was counted only a few times. The chain joins TRBV15 to TRBJ1-1; no clear D. The CDR3 is 14 residues long. Between the trimmed V and J ends, which lost 4 bases and 0 bases, there was a span of 9 bases. Germline CDR1 reads LNHNV; CDR2 reads YYDKDF (reference sequence). The DNA of the CDR3 is TGTGCCACCAGCACCGGTAATCTGAACACTGAAGCTTTCTTT. Translating it yields CATSTGNLNTEAFF.

The chain is built from TRBV10-3 and TRBJ2-5; TRBD2 agrees at 7 bases. The CDR3 spans 11 residues. CDR1 is ENHRY and CDR2 is SYGVKD in the germline V gene. The J segment lost 9 bases and the V segment lost 6 bases, leaving 4 bases of the junction unmatched. The CDR3 here is CAISGGTAQYF. The CDR3 DNA sequence: TGTGCCATCAGCGGGGGGACGGCCCAGTACTTC.

In DNA, the CDR3 is TGTGCCAGCAGCCGCGGCCTAGCAGAGACCCAGTACTTC. It encodes CASSRGLAETQYF. V usage is TRBV6-5 and J usage is TRBJ2-5; a possible D gene is TRBD2 (5 bases). The CDR3 extends over 13 amino acids. V was pared by 6 bases and J by 4 bases, with 12 bases between. The germline gives CDR1 MNHEY, CDR2 SVGAGI.

This clonotype was counted at least ten times. V gene TRBV12-3 or TRBV12-4 combines with J gene TRBJ2-3; TRBD1 matches at 8 bases. This CDR3 is 16 amino acids long. V lost 7 bases and J lost 4; bases outside the gene matches: 13. The CDR3 reads CASTVWMSGGADTQYF. The CDR3 DNA reads as TGTGCCAGCACCGTATGGATGTCAGGGGGCGCAGATACGCAGTATTTT.